Listed here are 19 T cell receptor beta chains from one sample, sequenced in a study of cytomegalovirus exposure and HLA in healthy donors. This PCR relied on a set of 60 Vbeta primers and 13 Jbeta primers. Method: immunoSEQ multiplex PCR; TCRdb's copy keeps in-frame clones and lacks some. Its table lists tens of thousands of clones. The sequenced sample was PBMCs. The receptors stem from a man aged 50 to 60 in good health and CMV-seronegative.

The gene calls are TRBV9 and TRBJ2-7; 10 positions agree with TRBD1. Germline loops: CDR1 SGDLS, CDR2 YYNGEE. The CDR3 is 15 amino acids. Losses at the gene ends were 6 bases for V and 3 bases for J; bases not matched to a gene: 9. CDR3 loop: CASNVGTGDGYEQYF. CDR3 DNA: TGTGCCAGCAACGTTGGGACAGGGGACGGCTACGAGCAGTACTTC.

The chain has TRBV4-3 and TRBJ1-3; 9 bases agree with TRBD1. The V gene end was trimmed by 5 bases and the J gene end by 4 bases; junction bases not matched to a gene: 9. This CDR3 is 16 amino acids long. Germline V gene lookup returns CDR1 LGHNA and CDR2 YSLEER. CDR3 coding DNA: TGCGCCAGCAGCTTCTACTCCGGGACAGGGGGAAACACCATATATTTT. It translates to CASSFYSGTGGNTIYF.

DNA of the CDR3: TGTGCCAGCTCACCACTACAGTCAGTCTCCTACGAGCAGTACTTC. As protein: CASSPLQSVSYEQYF. This sequence joins TRBV18 and TRBJ2-7, with no clear D. This CDR3 has 15 amino acids. Trimming took 1 base from V and 0 from J, leaving 10 bases between them. The germline V gene encodes CDR1 KGHSH and CDR2 LQKENI.

The V and J genes are TRBV28 and TRBJ1-2, with no clear D. The length of the CDR3 is 16 residues. Looked up from germline, CDR1 is MDHEN and CDR2 is SYDVKM. The V end lost 3 bases, the J end lost 0 bases, and 14 bases lay between the germline ends. CDR3 amino acids: CASSFLLVVSNYGYTF. CDR3 nucleotide sequence: TGTGCCAGCAGTTTTCTATTGGTTGTGTCTAACTATGGCTACACCTTC.

This chain joins TRBV4-2 and TRBJ2-2; 10 bases are a match to TRBD1. Germline CDR1 and CDR2: LGHNA and YNFKEQ. The CDR3 loop spans 15 amino acids. Unmatched junction bases numbered 8, after V lost 6 bases and J lost 7 bases. As DNA, the CDR3 is TGTGCCAGCAGTCCCGGGACAGGGGAGGTCGGGGAGCTGTTTTTT. Its protein is CASSPGTGEVGELFF.

The rearrangement links TRBV28 to TRBJ1-2, with TRBD1 as a possible D gene (6 bases). V lost 8 bases and J lost 1, with 11 bases in between. The CDR3 is 13 amino acids. CDR1 is MDHEN, CDR2 SYDVKM, per germline. The CDR3 DNA reads as TGTGCCAGCCGAAGGGGGGGTAACTATGGCTACACCTTC. Translating gives CASRRGGNYGYTF.

The chain uses TRBV18 and TRBJ2-7; TRBD1 might be the D (6 bases). The CDR3 has 15 amino acids. Looked up from germline, CDR1 is KGHSH and CDR2 is LQKENI. The V end was cut by 2 bases, the J end by 3 bases, with 14 bases between. The DNA for the CDR3 is TGTGCCAGCTCACCAAGACAGGAGATGGACTACGAGCAGTACTTC. Translated: CASSPRQEMDYEQYF.

The V gene is TRBV5-1, the J gene TRBJ2-3; D is possibly TRBD2 (6 bases). The CDR3 length is 13 residues. Trimming removed 7 bases at V and 0 bases at J, with 9 bases between. The germline V gene encodes CDR1 SGHRS and CDR2 YFSETQ. CDR3 protein: CASGGASTDTQYF. In nucleotides, the CDR3 is TGCGCCAGCGGAGGGGCGAGCACAGATACGCAGTATTTT.

J is TRBJ1-5 and V is TRBV10-3; TRBD1 matches at 10 bases. Germline V gene data show CDR1 as ENHRY and CDR2 as SYGVKD. The ends lost 6 bases at V and 2 bases at J; junction bases unmatched: 1. CDR3 length equals 14 residues. This CDR3 reads CAIRGTGGNQPQHF. In DNA form, the CDR3 reads TGTGCCATCAGGGGGACAGGGGGCAATCAGCCCCAGCATTTT.

The chain recombines TRBV5-4 with TRBJ2-3; tentative D call: TRBD2 (6 bases). From germline, CDR1 is SGHNT and CDR2 YYREEE (reference sequence). V was pared by 1 base and J by 2 bases, with 11 bases between. CDR3 length equals 15 residues. CDR3 sequence: CASSLPGTLTDTQYF. Here the CDR3 DNA reads TGTGCCAGCAGCTTGCCAGGGACTCTCACAGATACGCAGTATTTT.

J is TRBJ1-1 and V is TRBV13; D unclear. The CDR3 runs 15 residues. V was trimmed by 5 bases and J by 1 base, leaving 14 bases between them. Germline lookup yields CDR1 PRHDT and CDR2 FYEKMQ (reference sequence). The CDR3 reads CASSAPLTGNTEAFF. The DNA of the CDR3 is TGTGCCAGCAGCGCTCCCCTGACGGGGAACACTGAAGCTTTCTTT.

The gene calls are TRBV6-5 and TRBJ2-7; D may be TRBD2 (7 bases). The germline V and J ends were trimmed by 7 bases and 0 bases, with 16 bases remaining between them. Germline assignment: CDR1 MNHEY and CDR2 SVGAGI. This CDR3 has 15 amino acids. CDR3 protein: CASIEGGAGSYEQYF. CDR3 DNA: TGTGCCAGCATCGAGGGGGGGGCAGGCTCCTACGAGCAGTACTTC.

The J gene is TRBJ2-1, the V gene TRBV6-5, with TRBD2 matching over 7 bases. Germline assignment: CDR1 MNHEY and CDR2 SVGAGI. This CDR3 is built from 15 residues. After removal of 6 bases from V and 5 bases from J, the junction contained 10 bases not matched to a gene. The CDR3 is CASRKSGTVNNEQFF. DNA for the CDR3: TGTGCCAGCAGAAAAAGCGGGACTGTTAACAATGAGCAGTTCTTC.

The CDR3: CASSRFRGGNQPQHF. CDR3 sequence (DNA): TGTGCCAGCAGCCGCTTCCGGGGGGGGAATCAGCCCCAGCATTTT. The rearrangement links TRBV6-6 to TRBJ1-5; D is possibly TRBD1 (5 bases). The V end lost 6 bases, the J end lost 4 bases, and 16 bases lay between the germline ends. The CDR3 covers 15 residues. Germline lookup yields CDR1 MNHNY and CDR2 SVGAGI (reference sequence).

The chain carries TRBV6-6 and TRBJ1-4, with D unclear. Trimming removed 2 bases at V and 3 bases at J, with 7 bases between. Germline loops: CDR1 MNHNY, CDR2 SVGAGI (reference sequence). This CDR3 has 14 residues. The CDR3 DNA reads TGTGCCAGCAGTTACCCGGAGGCTAATGAAAAACTGTTTTTT. Protein: CASSYPEANEKLFF.

The genes are TRBV9 and TRBJ2-3; 12 positions match TRBD2. The CDR3 runs to 17 residues. Germline trimming cut 3 bases from V and 6 bases from J; bases unmatched to any gene: 11. Looked up from germline, CDR1 is SGDLS and CDR2 is YYNGEE. CDR3: CASSAGLAGMMWDTQYF. DNA for the CDR3: TGTGCCAGCAGCGCCGGACTAGCGGGGATGATGTGGGATACGCAGTATTTT.

V and J are TRBV5-4 and TRBJ1-2; 8 nucleotides align to TRBD1. The CDR3 extends over 17 amino acids. Germline V gene data show CDR1 as SGHNT and CDR2 as YYREEE (reference sequence). J lost 2 bases, V lost 3 bases, and 12 bases had no gene match. CDR3 residues: CASSSATGQGLNYGYTF. CDR3 coding DNA: TGTGCCAGCAGCTCGGCAACCGGACAGGGTCTGAACTATGGCTACACCTTC. The whole variable domain, remainder taken from reference TRBV5-4 and TRBJ1-2, is ETGVTQSPTHLIKTRGQQVTLRCSSQSGHNTVSWYQQALGQGPQFIFQYYREEENGRGNFPPRFSGLQFPNYSSELNVNALELDDSALYLCASSSATGQGLNYGYTFGSGTRLTVV.

CDR3 DNA sequence: TGCGCCAGCAGCCCAGGGACAGGGGGTGCAGATACGCAGTATTTT. Translation gives CASSPGTGGADTQYF. The chain couples TRBV5-1 to TRBJ2-3, with TRBD1 identical over 11 bases. Germline V lookup: CDR1 SGHRS, CDR2 YFSETQ. CDR3 size: 15 residues. V was clipped by 4 bases and J by 4 bases; unmatched bases: 5.

V and J are TRBV7-9 and TRBJ1-2; D ambiguous. This CDR3 spans 13 amino acids. From germline, CDR1 is SEHNR and CDR2 FQNEAQ (reference sequence). Trimming removed 3 bases from V and 3 bases from J, with 8 bases in between. The CDR3 nucleotides read TGTGCCAGCAGCTTTGGGCAGGACTATGGCTACACCTTC. It translates to CASSFGQDYGYTF.